This T cell receptor beta chain was documented in a study of blood T cell repertoires in COVID-19. This clone has only a few counts. The repertoire was sequenced with immunoSEQ multiplex PCR; TCRdb's copy has only in-frame clones and lacks some. Of around 15,000 clones detected, over 75% appear once; the ten largest clones hold 26%. This receptor was identified in a woman aged 70-85 years with active COVID-19. Sequencing was carried out using peripheral blood.

DNA of the CDR3: TGTGCCAGCAGTTCTCGGGGACAGGGTTATAATTCACCCCTCCACTTT. Protein sequence: CASSSRGQGYNSPLHF. This rearrangement joins TRBV6-5 to TRBJ1-6; 9 nucleotides line up with TRBD1. This CDR3 is 16 amino acids long. Germline values: CDR1 MNHEY, CDR2 SVGAGI. V dropped 4 bases and J dropped 4; count of bases not matched to a gene: 5.